These T cell receptor beta chains were read from a single sample in a study of OX40 agonist ivuxolimab in advanced cancers. Sequencing was performed with immunoSEQ multiplex PCR; in TCRdb, only in-frame clones are kept and a portion is missing. The data contain some 80,000 clones, roughly 80% of them singletons. The material was CD4+ or CD8+ T cells sorted from blood, obtained in a trial of the OX40 agonist ivuxolimab. These receptor sequences come from an adult with an advanced solid tumor such as melanoma, head and neck, liver or kidney cancer. Each CDR3 is given with its conserved first and last residue. The D gene is left open where the match is weak. Size values are once, few and many counts, or a class for expanded clones, and some rows have none.

>NA|TRBV28|NA|TRBJ1-1
TGTGCCAGCAGTTTTCCTGGCAGGGCCACTGAAGCTTTCTTT
CASSFPGRATEAFF
>NA|TRBV14|NA|TRBJ2-3
TGTGCCAGCAGCCCCGGACTCCTCACAGATACGCAGTATTTT
CASSPGLLTDTQYF
>NA|TRBV9|NA|TRBJ1-2
TGTGCCAGCAGCCACAGCGGCTATGGCTACACCTTC
CASSHSGYGYTF
>NA|TRBV6-5|NA|TRBJ1-2
TGTGCCAGCAGTTATGAGGGGCTGTACGGCTACACCTTC
CASSYEGLYGYTF
>TRBD1|TRBV18|once|TRBJ2-5
TGTGCCAGCTCACCACCCGGGACAGCCCAAGAGACCCAGTACTTC
CASSPPGTAQETQYF
>TRBD2|TRBV11-2|NA|TRBJ2-1
TGTGCCAGCAGCCTTCTGACTAGCGGGAGACCGAGGTCCTACAATGAGCAGTTCTTC
CASSLLTSGRPRSYNEQFF
>NA|TRBV6-1|NA|TRBJ1-3
TGTGCCAGCAGTCAGGCCTACTCTGGAAACACCATATATTTT
CASSQAYSGNTIYF
>NA|TRBV2|NA|TRBJ1-5
TGTGCCAGCAGCGGGATCTATAGCAATCAGCCCCAGCATTTT
CASSGIYSNQPQHF
>TRBD2|TRBV28|NA|TRBJ2-2
TGTGCCAGCAGATCTAACGGGGGGGCCCGTAGAGCCGGGGAGCTGTTTTTT
CASRSNGGARRAGELFF
>NA|TRBV7-2|NA|TRBJ1-2
TGTGCCAGCAGCCTTGAGCGGGGGCGTCAAACGGGTGGCTACACCTTC
CASSLERGRQTGGYTF
>NA|TRBV6-6|NA|TRBJ1-3
TGTGCCAGCAGTTACACGGACCTTCACACCATATATTTT
CASSYTDLHTIYF
>TRBD1|TRBV5-1|NA|TRBJ1-1
TGCGCCAGCAGCTTGGACGGACAGGGGAACACTGAAGCTTTCTTT
CASSLDGQGNTEAFF
>NA|TRBV27|NA|TRBJ2-7
TGTGCCAGCAGGGCGCCGGGCCCCCATGCCGAGCAGTACTTC
CASRAPGPHAEQYF
>TRBD2|TRBV30|few|TRBJ2-2
TGTGCCTGGAGTAGGGGCGGGAGTCGGCCCGGGGAGCTGTTTTTT
CAWSRGGSRPGELFF
>NA|TRBV7-9|NA|TRBJ1-4
TGTGCCAGCAGCTTAGTGCTTATACAGGGAGGTAATGAAAAACTGTTTTTT
CASSLVLIQGGNEKLFF
>NA|TRBV6-6|few|TRBJ1-2
TGTGCCAGCAGTTACCTTTCAGGTATCTTTGACTACACCTTC
CASSYLSGIFDYTF
>TRBD2|TRBV7-2|NA|TRBJ2-3
TGTGCCAGCAGCTTAGCCGGCGGGGGAGCACAGATAACGCAGTATTTT
CASSLAGGGAQITQYF
>NA|TRBV19|few|TRBJ2-7
TGTGCCAGTAGGCCCCAGCCGGCTAGCGACGAGCAGTACTTC
CASRPQPASDEQYF
>NA|TRBV7-2|NA|TRBJ2-5
TGTGCCAGCAGCCCCAGTGCGGAGACCCAGTACTTC
CASSPSAETQYF
>TRBD1|TRBV13|NA|TRBJ1-2
TGTGCCAGCAGCTTAGGCAGGGGGAACTATGGCTACACCTTC
CASSLGRGNYGYTF
>TRBD2|TRBV28|NA|TRBJ2-5
TGTGCCAGCAGCTATAGCGGGGGGGCCCGTGAGACCCAGTACTTC
CASSYSGGARETQYF
>TRBD1|TRBV6-6|NA|TRBJ2-3
TGTGCCAGCACTTTACAGGGGCACACAGATACGCAGTATTTT
CASTLQGHTDTQYF
>TRBD1|TRBV6-5|NA|TRBJ1-6
TGTGCCAGCAGTACGCAGGGGGTAGGTGATTCACCCCTCCACTTT
CASSTQGVGDSPLHF
>NA|TRBV7-9|NA|TRBJ1-1
TGTGCCAGCAGCTCATATCTTCCAAGAGAGGGTGAAGCTTTCTTT
CASSSYLPREGEAFF
>TRBD2|TRBV7-3|NA|TRBJ2-5
TGTGCCAGCAGCCCTAGCGGGAGGGCCAGAGAGACCCAGTACTTC
CASSPSGRARETQYF
>NA|TRBV28|NA|TRBJ1-2
TGTGCCAGCAGTTCAAACTATGGCTACACCTTC
CASSSNYGYTF
>TRBD1|TRBV7-9|few|TRBJ1-2
TGTGCCAGCAGCTTAGCGGGGACAGGAGTTAATGGCTACACCTTC
CASSLAGTGVNGYTF
>NA|TRBV6-6|few|TRBJ1-5
TGTGCCAGCAGTCCATTACTCAGGGGAGGCAATCAGCCCCAGCATTTT
CASSPLLRGGNQPQHF
>NA|TRBV7-2|NA|TRBJ1-5
TGTGCCAGCACTATAAGGGGGGGACTCAATCAGCCCCAGCATTTT
CASTIRGGLNQPQHF
>NA|TRBV7-3|NA|TRBJ2-2
TGTGCCAGCAGCTTAGCCAGCCCCGGGGAGCTGTTTTTT
CASSLASPGELFF
>TRBD1|TRBV11-2|once|TRBJ1-1
TGTGCCAGCAGCTCTAACGGGGGGACAGGAAAGGAAGCTTTCTTT
CASSSNGGTGKEAFF
>NA|TRBV29-1|NA|TRBJ2-1
TGCAGCGTTGAACTAAACCAGTACAATGAGCAGTTCTTC
CSVELNQYNEQFF
>TRBD1|TRBV19|NA|TRBJ1-1
TGTGCCAGTAGTACCCTGACAGGGGGTAAGGAAGCTTTCTTT
CASSTLTGGKEAFF
>NA|TRBV29-1|NA|TRBJ1-1
TGCAGCGCTGGGATGGGACGGAACACTGAAGCTTTCTTT
CSAGMGRNTEAFF
>TRBD1|TRBV11-2|NA|TRBJ1-2
TGTGCCAGCAGCTTAGATCGACGGGGACAGGCGACCTTGAGCTACACCTTC
CASSLDRRGQATLSYTF
>NA|TRBV5-1|NA|TRBJ1-5
TGCGCCAGCAGCTTGGAGGGCTCAGGGCGGCCCCAGCATTTT
CASSLEGSGRPQHF
>TRBD1|TRBV7-9|NA|TRBJ1-3
TGTGCCAGCAGCGGAAGGACAGGAGGAACTTCTGGAAACACCATATATTTT
CASSGRTGGTSGNTIYF
>NA|TRBV28|NA|TRBJ1-5
TGTGCCAGCAGTTTAAAAGGATGGCCCTATAGCAATCAGCCCCAGCATTTT
CASSLKGWPYSNQPQHF
>NA|TRBV5-1|NA|TRBJ1-3
TGCGCCAGCAGCTTGGAGGGAGGCACCATATATTTT
CASSLEGGTIYF
>TRBD1|TRBV19|NA|TRBJ1-6
TGTGCCAGTAGTATAGTGACAGGGAAGATGTCACCCCTCCACTTT
CASSIVTGKMSPLHF
>NA|TRBV5-1|many|TRBJ1-6
TGCGCCAGCAGACAGGGTATGGGAAATTCACCCCTCCACTTT
CASRQGMGNSPLHF
>TRBD1|TRBV11-2|NA|TRBJ2-7
TGTGCCAGCAGCCTCGGACAGGGGCAGTACTTC
CASSLGQGQYF
>NA|TRBV6-6|once|TRBJ2-3
TGTGCCAGCGGCGGGACCGACCAGTATTTT
CASGGTDQYF
>NA|TRBV2|NA|TRBJ2-7
TGTGCCAGCAGTGGGAGGGCCGGTTCCTACGAGCAGTACTTC
CASSGRAGSYEQYF
>NA|TRBV28|NA|TRBJ2-1
TGTGCCAGCAGTTTAGCGGGGAGGAATGAGCAGTTCTTC
CASSLAGRNEQFF
>NA|TRBV18|NA|TRBJ2-1
TGTGCCAGCTCACCACCGAATCCGACTCCCAATGAGCAGTTCTTC
CASSPPNPTPNEQFF
>NA|TRBV6-5|NA|TRBJ1-6
TGTGCCAGCAGTCCCCGGGACCGCTATTCACCCCTCCACTTT
CASSPRDRYSPLHF
>TRBD2|TRBV5-4|NA|TRBJ2-1
TGTGCCAGCAGCCTAAGGCTAGCGGGAATTTACAATGAGCAGTTCTTC
CASSLRLAGIYNEQFF